The present TCR beta chain was sequenced within a study of T-cell memory formation after mild COVID-19. Findings and limits, study-wide: The authors did not confirm SARS-CoV-2 specificity of second-wave clones peaking day 37.

TCRdb redid the calling of the 5' RACE reads with MiXCR, one entry per CDR3 protein. The table has 400,000 to 550,000 distinct CDR3 sequences, around 25% seen once. Germline CDR1 is LNHDA and CDR2 is SQIVND (reference sequence). The CDR3 runs to 12 residues. V lost 5 bases, J lost 5 bases, and 7 bases lay in between. On this clonotype: Its specificity is unknown.

The chain combines TRBV19 with TRBJ1-5; unclear D gene. Sequenced input: PBMCs or a T cell subset sorted from them (not recorded which). This clonotype was sampled from an adult woman who had mild COVID-19 (a few samples of this study predate the infection). Cell type and time point are not known. The CDR3 coding sequence is TGTGCCAGTAGTTTGTCGGATCAGCCCCAGCATTTT. Residues: CASSLSDQPQHF.